This T cell receptor (beta chain) was obtained from a study of OX40 agonist ivuxolimab in advanced cancers. Study overall: Patients were treated with intravenous ivuxolimab, dosed at 0.01 to 10 mg/kg and infused every 2 weeks. Participants averaged approximately 65 years of age (range about 23 to 80) and were 82.7% male.

Some clones are missing from TCRdb's copy, which holds only in-frame ones; the method was immunoSEQ multiplex PCR. The sample yields 60,000 to 100,000 clones, 84% seen once. A note on this clone: The antigen is not known.

Findings and limits, study-wide: CD8+ T cells (on average) carried more expanded clones than CD4+ T cells. Expanded peripheral T cells had an undetermined antigen specificity.

CDR1 is SEHNR and CDR2 is FQNEAQ in the germline V gene (reference sequence). Trimming removed 8 bases at V and 4 bases at J, with 12 bases between. This CDR3 region has 13 residues. This clonotype was sampled from an adult with an advanced solid tumor such as melanoma, head and neck, liver or kidney cancer. Here the sequenced sample was CD4+ or CD8+ T cells sorted from blood, taken in a trial of the OX40 agonist ivuxolimab. The chain joins TRBV7-9 to TRBJ2-1, with a weak D call TRBD1 (7 bases). CDR3 region: CASGGGVYNEQFF. The CDR3 nucleotides are TGTGCCAGCGGAGGGGGCGTTTACAATGAGCAGTTCTTC.